The 23 T cell receptor beta chains below all came from one sample that was sequenced in a study of radiation and T cells in renal cell carcinoma. Measured with immunoSEQ multiplex PCR; TCRdb has only the in-frame clones, and not every one. The sample records 20,000 or so clones, around half being singletons. Described treatment: treatment-naive control, cytoreductive nephrectomy. Specimen: tumor tissue, collected from a patient whose treatment was nephrectomy without radiotherapy. The source of these receptors is a human donor with renal cell carcinoma.

The chain recombines TRBV5-6 with TRBJ1-3, with TRBD1 matching over 7 bases. The CDR3 spans 16 residues. Trimming at V came to 4 bases and at J to 4 bases, leaving 11 bases not matched to a gene. CDR1 SGHDT and CDR2 YYEEEE come from the germline V gene. The CDR3 coding sequence is TGTGCCAGCAGCCCAAAAGACAGGGTTTACGGAAACACCATATATTTT. As protein: CASSPKDRVYGNTIYF.

The rearrangement links TRBV5-1 to TRBJ1-2; D unclear. In germline, CDR1 is SGHRS, CDR2 YFSETQ. The CDR3 sequence is 14 residues long. The germline V and J ends were trimmed by 0 bases and 4 bases, with 10 bases remaining between them. Written as DNA, the CDR3 is TGCGCCAGCAGCTTGGAAGTGACTATCTATGGCTACACCTTC. Its translation is CASSLEVTIYGYTF.

This clone occurred a few times. J is TRBJ1-6 and V is TRBV4-1; D is undetermined. Trimming removed 0 bases from V and 8 bases from J, with 5 bases in between. This CDR3 is 13 amino acids long. CDR1 MGHRA and CDR2 YSYEKL come from the germline V gene. The CDR3 DNA follows: TGCGCCAGCAGCCAAGAGGAGCATTCACCCCTCCACTTT. It is translated as CASSQEEHSPLHF.

The chain is built from TRBV19 and TRBJ1-2; no clear D. The germline V and J ends were trimmed by 7 bases and 4 bases, with 13 bases remaining between them. CDR3 length: 13 amino acids. CDR1 is LNHDA and CDR2 is SQIVND in the germline V gene (reference sequence). CDR3 sequence: CASMGRYIYGYTF. In DNA, the CDR3 is TGTGCCAGTATGGGAAGGTACATCTATGGCTACACCTTC.

CDR3: CASSSRARSSYNSPLHF. The CDR3 DNA follows: TGTGCCAGCAGTTCCAGGGCCAGGAGCTCCTATAATTCACCCCTCCACTTT. This chain uses TRBV27 with TRBJ1-6; D perhaps matches TRBD1 (5 bases). Trimming pared 4 bases from V and 0 bases from J, leaving 13 bases between. The germline CDR1 and CDR2 sequences are MNHEY and SMNVEV (reference sequence). This CDR3 is 17 amino acids long.

This sequence joins TRBV7-9 and TRBJ1-5; D not resolved. Germline CDR1 SEHNR, CDR2 FQNEAQ (reference sequence). The CDR3 runs 12 residues. V lost 8 bases and J lost 1, with 6 bases in between. The CDR3 DNA reads TGTGCCAGCTCCCCAAGCAATCAGCCCCAGCATTTT. Protein: CASSPSNQPQHF.

The J gene is TRBJ1-2, the V gene TRBV19, with TRBD1 as a possible D gene (6 bases). V was trimmed by 4 bases and J by 5 bases, leaving 11 bases between them. CDR1 is LNHDA and CDR2 is SQIVND in the germline V gene (reference sequence). This CDR3 has 13 residues. The CDR3 bases are TGTGCCAGTAGTAGCCGGGACACTTATGGCTACACCTTC. Translation gives CASSSRDTYGYTF. Variable domain in full (rest from reference TRBV19 and TRBJ1-2): DGGITQSPKYLFRKEGQNVTLSCEQNLNHDAMYWYRQDPGQGLRLIYYSQIVNDFQKGDIAEGYSVSREKKESFPLTVTSAQKNPTAFYLCASSSRDTYGYTFGSGTRLTVV.

The chain carries TRBV4-3 and TRBJ1-6; D is uncertain. Trimming removed 0 bases from V and 9 bases from J, with 9 bases in between. Germline CDR1 LGHNA, CDR2 YSLEER. The CDR3 has 14 residues. CDR3: CASSQDLESSPLHF. The CDR3 DNA is TGCGCCAGCAGCCAAGATCTAGAAAGTTCACCCCTCCACTTT.

Ten or more counts support this clone. V and J are TRBV7-9 and TRBJ1-5; no definite D call. This CDR3 spans 12 amino acids. Germline CDR1 and CDR2: SEHNR and FQNEAQ (reference sequence). V lost 2 bases, J lost 9 bases, and 8 bases lay in between. CDR3 coding DNA: TGTGCCAGCAGCTTATCGGAGAGGCCCCAGCATTTT. Protein product: CASSLSERPQHF.

There are a few counts of this clone. This rearrangement joins TRBV4-3 to TRBJ1-6, with a possible D match to TRBD1 (5 bases). This CDR3 is built from 17 residues. V lost 0 bases and J lost 2, with 11 bases in between. Germline V gene lookup returns CDR1 LGHNA and CDR2 YSLEER. The CDR3 DNA reads as TGCGCCAGCAGCCAAGATACGGGGACCACCTATAATTCACCCCTCCACTTT. It translates to CASSQDTGTTYNSPLHF.

This clone is medium-sized by share. V and J are TRBV5-4 and TRBJ2-1; 7 bases map to TRBD1. V was pared by 5 bases and J by 4 bases, with 6 bases of the junction left unmatched. The CDR3 is 14 residues long. The germline V gene encodes CDR1 SGHNT and CDR2 YYREEE (reference sequence). For the CDR3, the DNA is TGTGCCAGCAGTGACAGGGTGATTTACAATGAGCAGTTCTTC. It is translated as CASSDRVIYNEQFF.

The V gene is TRBV7-2, the J gene TRBJ1-1; D gene unclear. Germline V gene lookup returns CDR1 SGHTA and CDR2 FQGNSA. V lost 1 base, J lost 1 base, and 4 bases lay in between. This CDR3 is built from 13 residues. CDR3 residues: CASSLVRNTEAFF. CDR3 nucleotide sequence: TGTGCCAGCAGCTTAGTTCGGAACACTGAAGCTTTCTTT.

The gene calls are TRBV5-1 and TRBJ2-7, with a tentative D call TRBD2 (7 bases). V lost 6 bases and J lost 6, with 19 bases in between. CDR3 size: 14 residues. From germline, CDR1 is SGHRS and CDR2 YFSETQ. The CDR3 sequence: CASKKDSGMSEQYF. CDR3 nucleotides: TGCGCCAGCAAGAAGGACAGCGGGATGAGCGAGCAGTACTTC.

The J gene is TRBJ2-1, the V gene TRBV11-3; perhaps TRBD2 as D (7 bases). Trimming shortened V by 2 bases and J by 2 bases, and 10 bases separated the two germline ends. The germline gives CDR1 SGHNT, CDR2 YENEEA. The CDR3 consists of 15 residues. CDR3 sequence reads: CASSLPGGAYNEQFF. CDR3 sequence (DNA): TGTGCCAGCAGCTTACCGGGGGGCGCCTACAATGAGCAGTTCTTC.

This clone was recorded a few times. The V and J genes are TRBV10-3 and TRBJ2-1; TRBD2 might be the D (6 bases). Germline V lookup: CDR1 ENHRY, CDR2 SYGVKD. V was shortened by 2 bases and J by 7 bases, with 15 bases between the two germline ends. The CDR3 has 15 residues. The DNA of the CDR3 is TGTGCCATCAGTGAGGCGGGGACGCGGCCAAATGAGCAGTTCTTC. Amino acid sequence: CAISEAGTRPNEQFF.

The chain joins TRBV2 to TRBJ1-2; the match to TRBD1 covers 8 bases. This CDR3 is built from 14 residues. CDR1 SNHLY and CDR2 FYNNEI come from the germline V gene. J was trimmed by 6 bases and V by 6 bases; bases with no gene match: 9. CDR3 protein: CASRDRGYSHGYTF. Written as DNA, the CDR3 is TGTGCCAGCAGAGACAGGGGTTATTCTCATGGCTACACCTTC.

This chain uses TRBV11-2 with TRBJ1-5; D unclear. Germline CDR1 reads SGHAT; CDR2 reads FQNNGV. The CDR3 sequence is 15 residues long. Trimming stripped 2 bases from V and 0 bases from J, with 8 bases between. CDR3 coding DNA: TGTGCCAGCAGCTTATATGGCGGTAGCAATCAGCCCCAGCATTTT. This sequence encodes CASSLYGGSNQPQHF.

This clone was seen only a few times. The chain is built from TRBV5-1 and TRBJ1-6; D is unclear. The CDR3 is 14 amino acids. The ends were cut back, 0 bases at V and 7 bases at J, with 8 bases in the middle. Germline V gene lookup returns CDR1 SGHRS and CDR2 YFSETQ. The CDR3 protein is CASSLGVGNSPLHF. The CDR3, as DNA: TGCGCCAGCAGCTTGGGGGTGGGAAATTCACCCCTCCACTTT.

The chain employs TRBV19 and TRBJ2-7; D perhaps matches TRBD1 (6 bases). There are 15 residues in the CDR3. CDR1 and CDR2 from the germline V gene are LNHDA and SQIVND (reference sequence). V was cut by 5 bases and J by 4 bases, with 18 bases left in between. CDR3 sequence reads: CASSDTGTNIYEQYF. The DNA of the CDR3 is TGTGCCAGTAGTGATACCGGGACAAACATATACGAGCAGTACTTC.

This clone was counted between two and nine times. This chain links TRBV30 with TRBJ1-1, with a tentative D call TRBD1 (5 bases). The CDR3 sequence is 14 residues long. Germline V gene lookup returns CDR1 GTSNPN and CDR2 SVGIG (reference sequence). The V end was cut by 0 bases, the J end by 3 bases, with 11 bases between. In nucleotides, the CDR3 is TGTGCCTGGAGTGTAACGGGGGGATACACTGAAGCTTTCTTT. Translation gives CAWSVTGGYTEAFF. Looking up the rest from reference TRBV30 and TRBJ1-1 gives the full variable domain: SQTIHQWPATLVQPVGSPLSLECTVEGTSNPNLYWYRQAAGRGLQLLFYSVGIGQISSEVPQNLSASRPQDRQFILSSKKLLLSDSGFYLCAWSVTGGYTEAFFGQGTRLTVV.

The V and J genes are TRBV19 and TRBJ2-1; maybe TRBD2 (6 bases). Germline CDR1 and CDR2: LNHDA and SQIVND (reference sequence). V was cut by 5 bases and J by 2 bases, with 13 bases left in between. The CDR3 contains 15 residues. The CDR3 DNA sequence: TGTGCCAGTAGTGGGACTCTTCTAGCCTACAATGAGCAGTTCTTC. Translation: CASSGTLLAYNEQFF.

CDR3 bases: TGTGCCAGCAGACCTTCTAGCGGGGGCCATAATGAGCAGTTCTTC. It translates to CASRPSSGGHNEQFF. The genes are TRBV27 and TRBJ2-1; 10 bases match TRBD2. V gave up 6 bases and J gave up 7 bases; unmatched junction bases: 9. The CDR3 is 15 residues long. CDR1 is MNHEY and CDR2 is SMNVEV in the germline V gene (reference sequence).

This clone is labeled as medium-sized. CDR3 nucleotide sequence: TGTGCCAGCAGTGAATTTCCATCGAGTGGGAACACTGAAGCTTTCTTT. Translation: CASSEFPSSGNTEAFF. This sequence joins TRBV2 and TRBJ1-1; D gene uncertain. The CDR3 covers 16 residues. V lost 2 bases, J lost 1 base, and 14 bases lay in between. Germline values: CDR1 SNHLY, CDR2 FYNNEI.